Listed below are T cell receptor beta chains from one sample, sequenced in a study of T cell responses to AZD1222 COVID-19 vaccine. The assay was immunoSEQ multiplex PCR, and TCRdb's table has in-frame clones only and misses some. The data show more than 110,000 clones, 80% to 95% seen once. The starting material was peripheral blood, obtained on day 0 of AZD1222 vaccination. The receptors shown here come from an adult in good health. Each CDR3 is given with its conserved first and last residue. A D gene is named only where the DNA matches it firmly. The size of a clone is reported for some rows only, either as once, few or many, or as a class for expanded clones.

clone size	D gene	J gene	V gene	CDR3 DNA	CDR3 protein
-	TRBD2	TRBJ2-1	TRBV5-6	TGTGCCAGCAGCACCCGGACTAGTGGGCCGAGATATGAGCAGTTCTTC	CASSTRTSGPRYEQFF
-	TRBD1	TRBJ1-2	TRBV11-2	TGTGCCAGCAGCTTGCCAGGGGGTGCGTCCCACTATGGCTACACCTTC	CASSLPGGASHYGYTF
-	-	TRBJ1-3	TRBV10-3	TGTGCCATCAGCCCCGGAAACACCATATATTTT	CAISPGNTIYF
-	-	TRBJ1-2	TRBV15	TGTGCCACCAGCAGAGATCGAACCGCCATCTATGGCTACACCTTC	CATSRDRTAIYGYTF
-	TRBD2	TRBJ2-2	TRBV2	TGTGCCAGCAGTGAAGTTCTAGCGGGCACCGGGGAGCTGTTTTTT	CASSEVLAGTGELFF
-	-	TRBJ2-7	TRBV18	TGTGCCAGCTCACCAATCGGACTTCATCGCGAGCAGTACTTC	CASSPIGLHREQYF
-	-	TRBJ2-7	TRBV9	TGTGCCAGCAGCTACGGGGCACAGAGCTCCTACGAGCAGTACTTC	CASSYGAQSSYEQYF
once	TRBD1	TRBJ1-2	TRBV7-8	TGTGCCAGCAGTAGAGGACAGGGAATAGGTGGCTACACCTTC	CASSRGQGIGGYTF
once	TRBD1	TRBJ1-2	TRBV5-1	TGCGCCAGCAGCCCCCGACAGGGGGCGGGTTATGGCTACACCTTC	CASSPRQGAGYGYTF
-	-	TRBJ2-2	TRBV18	TGTGCCAGTATGGGGTTGAACACCGGGGAGCTGTTTTTT	CASMGLNTGELFF